This T cell receptor beta chain was captured by sequencing in a study of immune cell composition in non-small cell lung cancer. CDR1 and CDR2 (germline): SGHRS, YFSETQ. The CDR3 is 15 amino acids. V was pared by 1 base and J by 2 bases, with 11 bases between. Clones were read by immunoSEQ multiplex PCR, and TCRdb kept only the in-frame ones, dropping some. The sample gives around 4,500 clones, roughly 88% of which show up once; approximately 9.1% is in the top ten. This receptor was identified in a human donor with non-small cell lung cancer. Sequencing input: lung tumor tissue. The chain combines TRBV5-1 with TRBJ2-3; perhaps TRBD1 as D (6 bases). The CDR3 region is CASSLSTGYTDTQYF. The CDR3 coding sequence is TGCGCCAGCAGCTTGAGTACAGGGTACACAGATACGCAGTATTTT.